What follows describes a single T cell receptor beta chain. Its antigen remains unknown. One entry per CDR3 protein, called by TCRdb with MiXCR from the reads. The table shows roughly 90,000 distinct CDR3 sequences, with 29% occurring only once. These data originate in a study of T cell repertoires in cytomegalovirus infection. Across the study: As its CMV epitopes, the study selected recently identified HLA-C-restricted and well-studied HLA-B-restricted targets. Carrying CMV and the relevant HLA type showed in public TCR beta signatures.

Overall study findings and caveats: Clonotypes of TCR beta that were HLA-C-restricted and CMV-specific dominated the ex vivo response. There were carriers of CMV plus the relevant HLA, and cumulative public TCR beta family frequency identified them.

This CDR3 has 15 residues. Trimming stripped 1 base from V and 5 bases from J, with 14 bases between. In germline, CDR1 is MNHEY, CDR2 SMNVEV (reference sequence). Sequencing was performed on CD8+ T cells from cultured PBMCs, taken from culture after CMV antigen stimulation. The V and J genes are TRBV27 and TRBJ1-1, with TRBD1 as a possible D gene (5 bases). This TCR was recovered from a human donor in good health (CMV status not recorded). Some clones in this sample may be carry-over from other donors' samples. As DNA, the CDR3 is TGTGCCAGCAGTTTATGGGGCAGGATGGGGACTGAAGCTTTCTTT. As protein: CASSLWGRMGTEAFF.